The rows below give T cell receptor beta chains drawn from one sample of a study of T cell responses to AZD1222 COVID-19 vaccine. Here immunoSEQ multiplex PCR was the method, and the copy in TCRdb shows in-frame clones only, minus some. Altogether 65,000 to 70,000 clones are present, over 60% being singletons, with the ten largest covering about 12%. The specimen was peripheral blood, collected on day 0 of AZD1222 vaccination. The receptor set was obtained from an adult in good health. CDR3s include the opening cysteine and the closing phenylalanine or tryptophan. The D gene is left open where the match is weak. Some rows mark clone size as missing; the rest say once, few, many or name a class of expanded clone.

>.|15|TRBV3-1/TRBV3-2|.|TRBJ1-2
TGTGCCAGCAGCCAAGAATCGGGACCCTCAGGAGGCTACACCTTC
CASSQESGPSGGYTF
>.|14|TRBV6-2/TRBV6-3|TRBD1|TRBJ1-5
TGTGCCAGCAGTTTGACAGGGACCAATCAGCCCCAGCATTTT
CASSLTGTNQPQHF
>.|14|TRBV5-5|.|TRBJ1-5
TGTGCCAGCAGCTTGGGACATCCCAATCAGCCCCAGCATTTT
CASSLGHPNQPQHF
>once|15|TRBV5-1|.|TRBJ2-5
TGCGCCAGCAGCCTAGGGACGGTCCAGGGGGAGACCCAGTACTTC
CASSLGTVQGETQYF
>.|14|TRBV27|TRBD1|TRBJ1-2
TGTGCCAGCAGTTTGGGGACAGAGAACTATGGCTACACCTTC
CASSLGTENYGYTF
>once|14|TRBV10-1|.|TRBJ2-7
TGCGCCAGCAGTCATGGGACGAACCGCTACGAGCAGTACTTC
CASSHGTNRYEQYF
>.|19|TRBV3-1/TRBV3-2|.|TRBJ2-2
TGTGCCAGCAGCCAAGGCCCAACACAGACACGGACGAACACCGGGGAGCTGTTTTTT
CASSQGPTQTRTNTGELFF
>.|12|TRBV18|.|TRBJ2-7
TGTGCCAGCTCACCACCGACCTACGAGCAGTACTTC
CASSPPTYEQYF
>.|14|TRBV7-2|.|TRBJ2-1
TGTGCCAGCAGCTGGGGGCGGGGCTACAATGAGCAGTTCTTC
CASSWGRGYNEQFF
>.|17|TRBV12-5|TRBD1|TRBJ1-1
TGTGCTAGTGGTCCCCAGGGACAGCCTAACTTGAACACTGAAGCTTTCTTT
CASGPQGQPNLNTEAFF
>.|14|TRBV18|.|TRBJ1-2
TGTGCCAGCTCACCGACGCAGGGAAATGATGGCTACACCTTC
CASSPTQGNDGYTF
>.|15|TRBV11-2|.|TRBJ2-6
TGTGCCAGCAGCTTAGGGGGTTTTGGGGCCAACGTCCTGACTTTC
CASSLGGFGANVLTF
>.|15|TRBV6-6|.|TRBJ2-2
TGTGCCAGCAGTTACTCGATGGAGGGGACCGGGGAGCTGTTTTTT
CASSYSMEGTGELFF
>.|13|TRBV6-5|.|TRBJ1-5
TGTGCCAGCAGCCAAAGCGGCAATCAGCCCCAGCATTTT
CASSQSGNQPQHF
>.|16|TRBV11-3|.|TRBJ2-5
TGTGCCAGCAGCTTCCGGCCCGGAGGAGGTGGGGAGACCCAGTACTTC
CASSFRPGGGGETQYF
>once|15|TRBV29-1|.|TRBJ2-3
TGCAGCGTTTGGAATCGTCGGGGGAGTACAGATACGCAGTATTTT
CSVWNRRGSTDTQYF
>.|15|TRBV18|.|TRBJ1-5
TGTGCCAGCTCACCACCCAAAGGGGATAAGCAGCCCCAGCATTTT
CASSPPKGDKQPQHF
>few|14|TRBV2|.|TRBJ1-2
TGTGCCAGCAAGGGGACCGCTGGGACTGCGGGCTACACCTTC
CASKGTAGTAGYTF
>once|16|TRBV6-5|TRBD1|TRBJ1-2
TGTGCCAGCAGTTCCCGGGACAGAAGTGAGTTCTATGGCTACACCTTC
CASSSRDRSEFYGYTF
>.|14|TRBV7-3|.|TRBJ1-1
TGTGCCAGCAGCCTCAAGGGAGAGGGCACTGAAGCTTTCTTT
CASSLKGEGTEAFF
>.|15|TRBV6-5|TRBD1|TRBJ1-2
TGTGCCAGCAGTTCCCGGGACAGGGGATGGGCTGGCTACACCTTC
CASSSRDRGWAGYTF
>.|15|TRBV19|.|TRBJ1-2
TGTGCCAGTAGTATATGGCCGACAGATAACTATGGCTACACCTTC
CASSIWPTDNYGYTF
>.|13|TRBV6-5|.|TRBJ2-2
TGTGCCAGCACTAAACAGGGTACCGGGGAGCTGTTTTTT
CASTKQGTGELFF
>.|12|TRBV10-2|.|TRBJ2-3
TGCGCCAGCAGGGAAGGCACAGATACGCAGTATTTT
CASREGTDTQYF
>.|14|TRBV18|TRBD1|TRBJ1-3
TGTGCCAGCTCTCGGGACAGGGCCGGAAACACCATATATTTT
CASSRDRAGNTIYF
>.|16|TRBV4-1|TRBD1|TRBJ1-6
TGCGCCAGCAGCCCGACTCCGGGACAGGGAAATTCACCCCTCCACTTT
CASSPTPGQGNSPLHF
>.|15|TRBV5-1|TRBD2|TRBJ2-5
TGCGCCAGCAGCTTGGCCGGGACTAGCGGAGAGACCCAGTACTTC
CASSLAGTSGETQYF
>few|13|TRBV4-3|TRBD1|TRBJ1-2
TGCGCCAGCAGCCAGGGACAGGGGAGGGGCTACACCTTC
CASSQGQGRGYTF
>.|13|TRBV19|.|TRBJ1-1
TGTGCCAGTAGTAGAAAACCCAACACTGAAGCTTTCTTT
CASSRKPNTEAFF
>.|15|TRBV7-6|.|TRBJ2-7
TGTGCCAGCAGCCGATCACAGGGAGTAACCTACGAGCAGTACTTC
CASSRSQGVTYEQYF
>.|14|TRBV27|.|TRBJ2-3
TGTGCCAGCGGGAGAGGGGGGTCGACAGATACGCAGTATTTT
CASGRGGSTDTQYF
>.|12|TRBV12-3/TRBV12-4|.|TRBJ1-2
TGTGCCAGCAGTTTCCGGGAGCATGGCTACACCTTC
CASSFREHGYTF
>.|15|TRBV6-5|.|TRBJ1-1
TGTGCCAGCAGCCCACTCGGGGGAGTATTAACTGAAGCTTTCTTT
CASSPLGGVLTEAFF
>.|14|TRBV28|.|TRBJ2-3
TGTGCCAGCAGTAAGACCGGGTTCACAGATACGCAGTATTTT
CASSKTGFTDTQYF
>once|13|TRBV11-3|.|TRBJ2-5
TGTGCCAGCAGCAGCCCGGGTACCGAGACCCAATACTTC
CASSSPGTETQYF
>few|13|TRBV7-7|TRBD2|TRBJ2-7
TGTGCTAGCAGCTTGACTAGCGAAGGCGAGCAGTACTTC
CASSLTSEGEQYF
>.|15|TRBV2|.|TRBJ2-6
TGTGCCAGCAGCAAAGCGCACTCTGGGGCCAACGTCCTGACTTTC
CASSKAHSGANVLTF
>.|14|TRBV3-1/TRBV3-2|.|TRBJ1-3
TGTGCCAGCAGCCAAGGAGTGTCTGGAAACACCATATATTTT
CASSQGVSGNTIYF
>many|13|TRBV7-2|.|TRBJ1-3
TGTGCCAGCAGCTTACAGGGTGGAAACACCATATATTTT
CASSLQGGNTIYF
>.|13|TRBV5-1|.|TRBJ2-1
TGCGCCAGCAGCCGCGACGGGGTTAATGAGCAGTTCTTC
CASSRDGVNEQFF
>.|16|TRBV2|TRBD1|TRBJ1-5
TGTGCCAGCAGTATAGAGACAGGGTACAGCAATCAGCCCCAGCATTTT
CASSIETGYSNQPQHF
>.|15|TRBV18|.|TRBJ1-5
TGTGCCAGCTCACCACAACAGGGTAGCAATCAGCCCCAGCATTTT
CASSPQQGSNQPQHF
>.|14|TRBV7-2|.|TRBJ1-1
TGTGCCAGCAGCGCCGGGAACCCAGGCACTGAAGCTTTCTTT
CASSAGNPGTEAFF
>.|14|TRBV2|.|TRBJ2-7
TGTGCCAGCAGTCTTCTTCGGACAGACTACGAGCAGTACTTC
CASSLLRTDYEQYF
>.|12|TRBV25-1|.|TRBJ2-7
TGTGCCGCCAGAGGGGGGTCCTACGAGCAGTACTTC
CAARGGSYEQYF
>.|14|TRBV2|TRBD2|TRBJ2-2
TGTGCCGGGCAGCGGGGGCCTGGAACCGGGGAGCTGTTTTTT
CAGQRGPGTGELFF
>.|14|TRBV2|.|TRBJ1-4
TGTGCCAGCAGTGGGGAAGGGGTTTATGAAAAACTGTTTTTT
CASSGEGVYEKLFF
>few|18|TRBV19|.|TRBJ2-1
TGTGCCAGTAGTCCTGGGGCCGACGGAGAGTCCCCCTACAATGAGCAGTTCTTC
CASSPGADGESPYNEQFF
>.|13|TRBV2|.|TRBJ1-1
TGTGCCAGCTCTTTCAAGACGAACACTGAAGCTTTCTTT
CASSFKTNTEAFF
>.|14|TRBV5-8|.|TRBJ2-3
TGTGCCAGCGGCTTATGGAGGATCCCAGATACGCAGTATTTT
CASGLWRIPDTQYF
>.|17|TRBV18|.|TRBJ1-4
TGTGCCAGCTCACCACCCAGCTCAGGGGTTTCTAATGAAAAACTGTTTTTT
CASSPPSSGVSNEKLFF
>.|15|TRBV6-5|.|TRBJ1-2
TGTGCCAGCAGTCCGCGGGTCCGGGGAGAACGAGGCTACACCTTC
CASSPRVRGERGYTF
>.|12|TRBV7-2|.|TRBJ2-7
TGTGCCAGCAGCTTATTCTCCTACGAGCAGTACTTC
CASSLFSYEQYF
>.|14|TRBV30|.|TRBJ1-3
TGTGCCTGGAGTTTAGGAGGGGTAGGAAACACCATATATTTT
CAWSLGGVGNTIYF
>.|15|TRBV3-1/TRBV3-2|TRBD1|TRBJ1-4
TGTGCCAGCAGCACCGGGACAGGGGGATTCGAAAAACTGTTTTTT
CASSTGTGGFEKLFF
>.|15|TRBV20-1|TRBD1|TRBJ2-1
TGCAGTGCTAGTAGGGGGCCTCGTAGAGAGCATAGGCTGTTCTTC
CSASRGPRREHRLFF
>.|15|TRBV10-1|.|TRBJ2-5
TGCGCCAGCAGTACCGACAGATACCGACAAGAGACCCAGTACTTC
CASSTDRYRQETQYF
>.|12|TRBV12-3/TRBV12-4|.|TRBJ1-2
TGTGCCAGCAGCGACGGAGTCTATGGCTACACCTTC
CASSDGVYGYTF
>once|13|TRBV14|.|TRBJ1-5
TGTGCCAGCAGCCAAGGAGCGAGGCAGCCCCAGCATTTT
CASSQGARQPQHF
>.|12|TRBV10-3|.|TRBJ2-5
TGTGCCACGTCCCTGGGGCAAGAGACCCAGTACTTC
CATSLGQETQYF